The 32 T cell receptor beta chains below all came from one sample that was sequenced in a study of shared T cell receptors in the human thymus. The table came from immunoSEQ multiplex PCR; TCRdb's copy has only in-frame clones and leaves some out. The sample lists 700,000 or so clones, roughly 88% occurring once. This sample also belongs to another study, concerning human thymus T cells.

Sequenced sample: thymocytes. The receptors were sampled from a girl younger than two with a congenital heart defect.

The V gene is TRBV13, the J gene TRBJ2-6, with D unclear. The CDR3 length is 15 residues. Trimming took off 5 bases at V and 0 bases at J, with 8 bases between the two ends. In germline, CDR1 is PRHDT, CDR2 FYEKMQ (reference sequence). This CDR3 is CASSHSNSGANVLTF. The CDR3 coding sequence is TGTGCCAGCAGCCACTCGAACTCTGGGGCCAACGTCCTGACTTTC. Combining the CDR3 with reference TRBV13 and TRBJ2-6 gives the whole variable domain AAGVIQSPRHLIKEKRETATLKCYPIPRHDTVYWYQQGPGQDPQFLISFYEKMQSDKGSIPDRFSAQQFSDYHSELNMSSLELGDSALYFCASSHSNSGANVLTFGAGSRLTVL.

V and J are TRBV2 and TRBJ2-1, with D possibly TRBD1 on 5 matching bases. Germline V gene data show CDR1 as SNHLY and CDR2 as FYNNEI. The CDR3 spans 17 residues. Trimming cost V 3 bases and J 3 bases, with 18 bases left between them. The CDR3 region has the DNA TGTGCCAGCAGTGACAGGGTAGTTCTGTTGTTCTACAATGAGCAGTTCTTC. Amino acid sequence: CASSDRVVLLFYNEQFF.

The gene calls are TRBV6-1 and TRBJ2-5; TRBD2 matches 12 bases. The CDR3 length is 14 residues. V gave up 4 bases and J gave up 3 bases; unmatched junction bases: 0. Germline CDR1 reads MNHNS; CDR2 reads SASEGT. The CDR3 here is CASSGLAGEETQYF. The CDR3 DNA sequence: TGTGCCAGCAGTGGACTAGCGGGGGAAGAGACCCAGTACTTC.

The gene calls are TRBV15 and TRBJ2-2; D might be TRBD1 (6 bases). Germline V gene sequence: CDR1 LNHNV, CDR2 YYDKDF (reference sequence). Trimming took 1 base from V and 0 from J, leaving 9 bases between them. The CDR3 spans 16 residues. In DNA form, the CDR3 reads TGTGCCACCAGCAGAGGGGACACATCGAACACCGGGGAGCTGTTTTTT. It encodes CATSRGDTSNTGELFF.

The chain has TRBV5-5 and TRBJ2-7, with D perhaps matching TRBD1 (6 bases). V gave up 4 bases and J gave up 3 bases, with 20 bases separating them. The CDR3 is 16 residues long. CDR1 and CDR2 from the germline V gene are SGHKS and YYEKEE (reference sequence). Written as DNA, the CDR3 is TGTGCCAGCAGCAGAAGAGCGCAGGGGACCTACTACGAGCAGTACTTC. Translating gives CASSRRAQGTYYEQYF.

This clone was seen once. The chain couples TRBV4-1 to TRBJ2-7, with 8 bases matching TRBD1. The V segment lost 1 base and the J segment 4 bases; nucleotides outside the gene matches: 6. In germline, CDR1 is MGHRA, CDR2 YSYEKL. The CDR3 extends over 15 amino acids. The CDR3 coding sequence is TGCGCCAGCAGCCAAGGGCAGGGGGCTGGGTACGAGCAGTACTTC. Its protein is CASSQGQGAGYEQYF.

This sequence joins TRBV6-1 and TRBJ2-5; D possibly corresponds to TRBD1 (6 bases). The CDR3 consists of 14 residues. Trimming pared 7 bases from V and 5 bases from J, leaving 17 bases between. CDR1 and CDR2 from the germline V gene are MNHNS and SASEGT. The CDR3 nucleotides are TGTGCCAGCACCCCTGGACAGCGAGGGGAGACCCAGTACTTC. It encodes CASTPGQRGETQYF.

This clone has only one observation. The chain combines TRBV19 with TRBJ1-2; 9 nucleotides agree with TRBD1. The CDR3 is 15 amino acids. V gave up 3 bases and J gave up 6 bases; unmatched junction bases: 8. Germline-derived CDR1 and CDR2 are LNHDA and SQIVND (reference sequence). The CDR3 loop reads CASSMLPGQGNGYTF. CDR3 nucleotides: TGTGCCAGTAGTATGTTACCGGGACAGGGAAATGGCTACACCTTC.

V and J are TRBV15 and TRBJ2-3; 7 bases are a match to TRBD1. The length of the CDR3 is 17 residues. V was pared by 0 bases and J by 6 bases, with 12 bases of the junction left unmatched. Germline V gene data show CDR1 as LNHNV and CDR2 as YYDKDF (reference sequence). CDR3 loop: CATSREKTGPGMDTQYF. CDR3 coding DNA: TGTGCCACCAGCAGAGAAAAGACAGGGCCGGGGATGGATACGCAGTATTTT.

This chain joins TRBV7-3 and TRBJ2-1; the D gene is possibly TRBD2 (6 bases). Germline lookup yields CDR1 SGHTA and CDR2 FQGTGA. The CDR3 extends over 15 amino acids. Trimming removed 1 base at V and 6 bases at J, with 13 bases between. CDR3 sequence (DNA): TGTGCCAGCAGCTTAAGTCACACCGGGGGCAATGAGCAGTTCTTC. Its protein product is CASSLSHTGGNEQFF.

This sequence joins TRBV7-2 and TRBJ1-2, with unresolved D. V was trimmed by 4 bases and J by 7 bases, leaving 16 bases between them. From germline, CDR1 is SGHTA and CDR2 FQGNSA. This CDR3 contains 14 residues. In DNA, the CDR3 is TGTGCCAGCAGCTCGCTACTATCATGCGGTGGCTACACCTTC. Translating it yields CASSSLLSCGGYTF.

The V gene is TRBV4-1, the J gene TRBJ2-7, with 9 bases aligning to TRBD1. The V gene's germline CDR1 is MGHRA and CDR2 YSYEKL. The ends lost 4 bases at V and 2 bases at J; junction bases unmatched: 9. The CDR3 contains 16 residues. This chain's CDR3 is CASSPIPDRGAYEQYF. The CDR3 DNA reads TGCGCCAGCAGCCCTATACCGGACAGGGGAGCCTACGAGCAGTACTTC.

The gene calls are TRBV5-4 and TRBJ1-1; 12 nucleotides match TRBD1. V lost 4 bases to trimming and J lost 6 bases; unmatched junction nucleotides: 10. The CDR3 loop spans 16 amino acids. Germline-derived CDR1 and CDR2 are SGHNT and YYREEE (reference sequence). The CDR3 region is CASSGGQGAFGAEAFF. CDR3 nucleotide sequence: TGTGCCAGCAGCGGGGGACAGGGGGCTTTCGGCGCTGAAGCTTTCTTT.

The genes are TRBV2 and TRBJ2-7, with a weak D call TRBD2 (5 bases). V lost 8 bases and J lost 3, with 17 bases in between. This CDR3 is built from 14 residues. CDR1 is SNHLY and CDR2 is FYNNEI in the germline V gene. The CDR3 sequence: CASSPTGISYEQYF. The DNA for the CDR3 is TGTGCCAGCTCTCCCACGGGGATCAGCTACGAGCAGTACTTC.

V usage is TRBV28 and J usage is TRBJ2-1; possibly TRBD1 for D (5 bases). The V end was cut by 2 bases, the J end by 4 bases, with 12 bases between. The CDR3 is 15 amino acids. Germline CDR1 and CDR2: MDHEN and SYDVKM. CDR3 amino acids: CASSLPRAPYNEQFF. The CDR3 region has the DNA TGTGCCAGCAGTTTACCCAGGGCCCCTTACAATGAGCAGTTCTTC.

The chain combines TRBV7-3 with TRBJ2-1; 11 bases are a match to TRBD2. This CDR3 region has 14 residues. Germline values: CDR1 SGHTA, CDR2 FQGTGA. Trimming took 8 bases from V and 10 from J; bases not matched to a gene: 10. The CDR3 sequence is CASRPGTSGPEQFF. The CDR3 region has the DNA TGTGCCAGCCGCCCTGGGACTAGCGGACCCGAGCAGTTCTTC. The whole variable domain, remainder taken from reference TRBV7-3 and TRBJ2-1, is GAGVSQTPSNKVTEKGKYVELRCDPISGHTALYWYRQSLGQGPEFLIYFQGTGAADDSGLPNDRFFAVRPEGSVSTLKIQRTERGDSAVYLCASRPGTSGPEQFFGPGTRLTVL.

This clone was counted once. The chain recombines TRBV6-6 with TRBJ1-2, with TRBD1 identical over 10 bases. This CDR3 contains 15 residues. Germline CDR1 is MNHNY and CDR2 is SVGAGI (reference sequence). Unmatched junction bases numbered 9, after V lost 7 bases and J lost 4 bases. DNA for the CDR3: TGTGCCAGCACCCTGGGACAGGGGACGTTCTATGGCTACACCTTC. This encodes CASTLGQGTFYGYTF.

This clone turned up a few times. The rearrangement joins TRBV15 to TRBJ2-1; no reliable D call. CDR1 and CDR2 from the germline V gene are LNHNV and YYDKDF (reference sequence). With 0 bases removed from V and 3 bases from J, the gap between germline ends came to 12 bases. The CDR3 is 16 residues long. The CDR3: CATSRDLAPNYNEQFF. Here the CDR3 DNA reads TGTGCCACCAGCAGAGATTTGGCCCCGAACTACAATGAGCAGTTCTTC.

The J gene is TRBJ2-7, the V gene TRBV5-1, with 7 bases aligning to TRBD2. The CDR3 has 17 residues. V dropped 0 bases and J dropped 3; count of bases not matched to a gene: 12. Germline loops: CDR1 SGHRS, CDR2 YFSETQ. The CDR3 here is CASSLAPGGETYYEQYF. CDR3 DNA: TGCGCCAGCAGCTTGGCCCCTGGGGGGGAAACCTACTACGAGCAGTACTTC.

The chain joins TRBV27 to TRBJ1-1; 12 bases are shared with TRBD1. With V trimmed by 5 bases and J by 4 bases, 8 bases remained unmatched. Germline loops: CDR1 MNHEY, CDR2 SMNVEV (reference sequence). The CDR3 length is 16 residues. CDR3 residues: CASSGGQGAMSTEAFF. In DNA form, the CDR3 reads TGTGCCAGCAGTGGGGGACAGGGGGCGATGAGCACTGAAGCTTTCTTT.

The chain employs TRBV4-1 and TRBJ2-1; 14 bases match TRBD2. Trimming removed 3 bases from V and 5 bases from J; junction bases left unmatched: 9. The V gene's germline CDR1 is MGHRA and CDR2 YSYEKL. The CDR3 has 18 residues. The CDR3 sequence: CASSHLKGGLAGDNEQFF. The CDR3, as DNA: TGCGCCAGCAGCCACCTTAAAGGGGGACTAGCGGGGGACAATGAGCAGTTCTTC.

The rearrangement joins TRBV7-2 to TRBJ1-1; TRBD1 matches at 11 bases. Trimming took 5 bases from V and 7 from J; bases not matched to a gene: 9. The CDR3 runs to 15 residues. From germline, CDR1 is SGHTA and CDR2 FQGNSA. The CDR3 bases are TGTGCCAGCAGCCCCTCGGGACAGGGGGTTCTTGAAGCTTTCTTT. It yields the protein CASSPSGQGVLEAFF.

The J gene is TRBJ1-2, the V gene TRBV6-5; 8 bases map to TRBD1. Per germline, CDR1 MNHEY and CDR2 SVGAGI. The CDR3 spans 15 residues. Trimming removed 2 bases from V and 4 bases from J; junction bases left unmatched: 6. The CDR3 sequence is CASSYAQGAFYGYTF. The DNA of the CDR3 is TGTGCCAGCAGTTACGCTCAGGGGGCGTTCTATGGCTACACCTTC.

CDR3 sequence reads: CAIYRDSYGYTF. The CDR3 DNA reads TGTGCCATTTACCGGGACAGCTATGGCTACACCTTC. The rearrangement links TRBV7-2 to TRBJ1-2, with TRBD1 matching over 7 bases. Germline-derived CDR1 and CDR2 are SGHTA and FQGNSA. V dropped 10 bases and J dropped 4; count of bases not matched to a gene: 6. This CDR3 comprises 12 residues.

This chain connects TRBV4-3 to TRBJ2-5, with 10 bases that match TRBD1. V lost 0 bases, J lost 5 bases, and 15 bases stayed unmatched. CDR1 and CDR2 (germline): LGHNA, YSLEER. The CDR3 is 19 residues long. The CDR3 loop is CASSQDGSGTGAVWETQYF. The CDR3 coding sequence is TGCGCCAGCAGCCAAGATGGATCCGGGACAGGGGCGGTTTGGGAGACCCAGTACTTC.

The V and J genes are TRBV21-1 and TRBJ1-1. TRBV21-1 is shown as a pseudogene. The CDR3 consists of 12 residues. The DNA of the CDR3 is TGTGCCAGCAGCAAACGGGCGGGGGAAGCTTTCTTT. Encoded protein: CASSKRAGEAFF.

This clone has a single count. The rearrangement uses TRBV29-1 and TRBJ2-5; the match to TRBD2 covers 8 bases. CDR3 length: 14 amino acids. The V gene end was trimmed by 2 bases and the J gene end by 5 bases; junction bases not matched to a gene: 7. Looked up from germline, CDR1 is SQVTM and CDR2 is ANQGSEA. The CDR3 coding sequence is TGCAGCGTTGAATCGGGGGGGGATGGGGAGACCCAGTACTTC. It translates to CSVESGGDGETQYF.

Turning to this clone: An end of the junction differs from the germline gene, which may be a read error. The rearrangement joins TRBV7-7 to TRBJ2-1; D perhaps matches TRBD2 (6 bases). CDR3 length: 16 amino acids. The V gene's germline CDR1 is SSHAT and CDR2 FNYEAQ (reference sequence). The CDR3 is CASSPHRGSSYNEQFF. Here the CDR3 DNA reads TGTGCTAGCAGCCCCCATCGGGGGAGCTCCTACAATGAGCAGTTCTTC.

The chain has TRBV5-5 and TRBJ1-1; tentative D call: TRBD1 (6 bases). Germline loops: CDR1 SGHKS, CDR2 YYEKEE (reference sequence). This CDR3 is 15 amino acids long. Trimming pared 4 bases from V and 1 base from J, leaving 14 bases between. For the CDR3, the DNA is TGTGCCAGCAGCGCTACAGGGTCGGAGAACACTGAAGCTTTCTTT. It is translated as CASSATGSENTEAFF. Using reference TRBV5-5 and TRBJ1-1 for the parts outside the CDR3, the full variable domain is DAGVTQSPTHLIKTRGQQVTLRCSPISGHKSVSWYQQVLGQGPQFIFQYYEKEERGRGNFPDRFSARQFPNYSSELNVNALLLGDSALYLCASSATGSENTEAFFGQGTRLTVV.

V gene TRBV19 combines with J gene TRBJ1-1, with D uncertain. CDR3 length equals 11 residues. Germline CDR1 is LNHDA and CDR2 is SQIVND (reference sequence). V lost 11 bases, J lost 0 bases, and 7 bases lay in between. The CDR3 protein is CASELNTEAFF. The CDR3 region has the DNA TGTGCCTCAGAATTGAACACTGAAGCTTTCTTT.

The chain employs TRBV5-1 and TRBJ2-7; D gene uncertain. Germline CDR1 reads SGHRS; CDR2 reads YFSETQ. The CDR3 is 15 residues long. Trimming cost V 3 bases and J 0 bases, with 13 bases left between them. Written as DNA, the CDR3 is TGCGCCAGCAGCTCCCCGACTGGAAGCTCCTACGAGCAGTACTTC. As protein: CASSSPTGSSYEQYF.

The V gene is TRBV5-5, the J gene TRBJ1-4; TRBD1 agrees at 7 bases. Germline trimming cut 6 bases from V and 4 bases from J; bases unmatched to any gene: 12. The germline CDR1 and CDR2 sequences are SGHKS and YYEKEE (reference sequence). CDR3 length: 16 amino acids. CDR3 region: CASTLDQQGSNEKLFF. Written as DNA, the CDR3 is TGTGCCAGCACCCTGGACCAACAGGGGAGTAATGAAAAACTGTTTTTT.